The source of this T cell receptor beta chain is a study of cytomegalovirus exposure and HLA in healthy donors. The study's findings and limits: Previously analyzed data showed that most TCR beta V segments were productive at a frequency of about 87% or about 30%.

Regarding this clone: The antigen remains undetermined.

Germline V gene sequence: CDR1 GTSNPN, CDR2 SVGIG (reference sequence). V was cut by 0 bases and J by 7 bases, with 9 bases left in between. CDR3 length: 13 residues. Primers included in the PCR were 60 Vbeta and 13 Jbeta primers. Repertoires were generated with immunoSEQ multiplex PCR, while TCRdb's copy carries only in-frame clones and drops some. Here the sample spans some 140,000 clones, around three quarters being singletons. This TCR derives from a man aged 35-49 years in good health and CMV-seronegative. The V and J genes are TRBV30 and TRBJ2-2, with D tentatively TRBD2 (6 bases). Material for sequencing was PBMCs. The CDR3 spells CAWSVVEGGELFF. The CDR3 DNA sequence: TGTGCCTGGAGTGTAGTGGAGGGCGGGGAGCTGTTTTTT.